What follows are 14 T cell receptor beta chains derived from one specimen sequenced in a study of OX40 agonist ivuxolimab in advanced cancers. Measured with immunoSEQ multiplex PCR; TCRdb has only the in-frame clones, and not every one. The sample carries more than 25,000 clones, 70% to 90% recorded once. This specimen consisted of CD4+ or CD8+ T cells sorted from blood, obtained in a trial of the OX40 agonist ivuxolimab. The receptor set was obtained from an adult with an advanced solid tumor such as melanoma, head and neck, liver or kidney cancer.

The chain couples TRBV7-9 to TRBJ2-5; D is perhaps TRBD2 (5 bases). The CDR3 is 13 residues long. Between the trimmed V and J ends, which lost 5 bases and 5 bases, there was a span of 12 bases. Germline V gene lookup returns CDR1 SEHNR and CDR2 FQNEAQ (reference sequence). CDR3 sequence reads: CASSPEAQETQYF. CDR3 DNA sequence: TGTGCCAGCAGCCCGGAGGCACAGGAGACCCAGTACTTC.

The chain links TRBV5-5 to TRBJ1-2; perhaps TRBD1 as D (5 bases). The CDR3 extends over 15 amino acids. Germline V CDR1 and CDR2: SGHKS, YYEKEE (reference sequence). The ends were cut back, 6 bases at V and 5 bases at J, with 20 bases in the middle. DNA of the CDR3: TGTGCCAGCACCCCGGCGGGGGGTAGGGGATATGGCTACACCTTC. Translated, it gives CASTPAGGRGYGYTF.

Concerning this clone: A junction boundary mismatches the germline segment, possibly from a read error. The chain employs TRBV29-1 and TRBJ1-2; 7 bases are shared with TRBD1. The length of the CDR3 is 11 residues. Germline-derived CDR1 and CDR2 are SQVTM and ANQGSEA. This chain's CDR3 is CSVQDRDGYTF. Here the CDR3 DNA reads TGCAGCGTTCAAGACAGGGATGGCTACACCTTC.

This chain joins TRBV2 and TRBJ2-5, with TRBD2 identical over 9 bases. The J call may be wrong; the DNA end is better matched by TRBJ2-7. This CDR3 has 16 residues. Germline V lookup: CDR1 SNHLY, CDR2 FYNNEI. DNA for the CDR3: TGTGCCAGCAGTGAACGGCTAGCGGGGAGAAACTACGAGCAGTACTTC. It specifies CASSERLAGRNYEQYF.

V usage is TRBV5-1 and J usage is TRBJ2-6; TRBD2 is a possible D gene (6 bases). The ends were cut back, 4 bases at V and 4 bases at J, with 15 bases in the middle. Germline CDR1 and CDR2: SGHRS and YFSETQ. CDR3 length equals 16 residues. The CDR3 spells CASSPTSLGGANVLTF. The DNA for the CDR3 is TGCGCCAGCAGCCCCACTAGCTTGGGCGGGGCCAACGTCCTGACTTTC.

The V gene is TRBV2, the J gene TRBJ1-5; unclear D gene. The germline V gene encodes CDR1 SNHLY and CDR2 FYNNEI. Trimming pared 2 bases from V and 0 bases from J, leaving 5 bases between. The CDR3 consists of 14 residues. Here the CDR3 reads CASSEIYSNQPQHF. CDR3 bases: TGTGCCAGCAGTGAAATCTATAGCAATCAGCCCCAGCATTTT.

This chain joins TRBV6-6 and TRBJ2-1; 7 bases align to TRBD2. The CDR3 is 14 residues long. V was pared by 6 bases and J by 4 bases, with 6 bases of the junction left unmatched. Germline CDR1 is MNHNY and CDR2 is SVGAGI (reference sequence). In DNA, the CDR3 is TGTGCCAGCAGCTCGTCCGGGGGGTACAATGAGCAGTTCTTC. It yields the protein CASSSSGGYNEQFF.

This chain uses TRBV5-5 with TRBJ2-7, with 9 bases fitting TRBD2. V gave up 2 bases and J gave up 2 bases; unmatched junction bases: 5. CDR1 and CDR2 from the germline V gene are SGHKS and YYEKEE (reference sequence). This CDR3 comprises 15 residues. In DNA, the CDR3 is TGTGCCAGCAGCTTAGGACTAGCGTCCACCTACGAGCAGTACTTC. This translates into CASSLGLASTYEQYF.

CDR3 in DNA: TGTGCCAGCAGCGCCATCCAGGGTTCCTACAATGAGCAGTTCTTC. Translated: CASSAIQGSYNEQFF. The V and J genes are TRBV9 and TRBJ2-1, with TRBD1 as a possible D gene (5 bases). Trimming stripped 3 bases from V and 1 base from J, with 11 bases between. Looked up from germline, CDR1 is SGDLS and CDR2 is YYNGEE. The CDR3 has 15 residues.

The chain combines TRBV11-3 with TRBJ1-1; D uncertain. This CDR3 spans 13 amino acids. V lost 4 bases to trimming and J lost 0 bases, with 6 bases between them. Germline V gene sequence: CDR1 SGHNT, CDR2 YENEEA. The CDR3 DNA follows: TGTGCCAGCAGCTCGGGAGTGAACACTGAAGCTTTCTTT. It encodes CASSSGVNTEAFF.

This chain links TRBV4-1 with TRBJ1-4; D is unclear. CDR1 and CDR2 from the germline V gene are MGHRA and YSYEKL. The V gene lost 1 base and the J gene lost 6 bases, with 12 bases spanning the gap. The CDR3 covers 15 residues. CDR3 nucleotides: TGCGCCAGCAGCCAAGGGCCCCTCAGAGATGAAAAACTGTTTTTT. Residues: CASSQGPLRDEKLFF.

The rearrangement joins TRBV2 to TRBJ1-1; 8 nucleotides match TRBD1. Per the germline V gene, CDR1 is SNHLY and CDR2 is FYNNEI. V lost 8 bases and J lost 0; bases outside the gene matches: 11. CDR3 length: 16 amino acids. The CDR3 reads CASPLPGTGLNTEAFF. DNA of the CDR3: TGTGCCAGCCCCCTCCCCGGGACAGGCCTGAACACTGAAGCTTTCTTT.

The V and J genes are TRBV5-1 and TRBJ2-7, with D possibly called TRBD1 or TRBD2 (5 bases each). Trimming took 1 base from V and 0 from J, leaving 11 bases between them. The CDR3 consists of 15 residues. CDR1 SGHRS and CDR2 YFSETQ come from the germline V gene. The CDR3 nucleotides read TGCGCCAGCAGCTTGAGGGCAGGGACCTCCTACGAGCAGTACTTC. Translation: CASSLRAGTSYEQYF.

The chain employs TRBV5-6 and TRBJ2-1; TRBD2 agrees at 8 bases. V shed 4 bases and J 2 bases; nucleotides not matched to a gene: 17. This CDR3 spans 19 amino acids. The germline gives CDR1 SGHDT, CDR2 YYEEEE. The CDR3 sequence is CASSPGHLALAGPYNEQFF. The CDR3 nucleotides are TGTGCCAGCAGCCCGGGACACCTAGCCTTAGCGGGACCCTACAATGAGCAGTTCTTC.